This T cell receptor beta chain was sequenced during a study of cytomegalovirus exposure and HLA in healthy donors. About the study: Of some 400 genotyped donors, more than 65% grouped in the Caucasian-associated ancestry cluster. Study results and limitations: Follow-up analysis seemed to connect common viral pathogens with several of the most significant clusters identified. It is likely that the observed cluster of highly shared sequence variants was a sequencing artifact. The study found most TCR sequences rare, yet found some public TCRs in many donors.

CDR3 length: 16 amino acids. The J segment lost 2 bases and the V segment lost 6 bases, leaving 10 bases of the junction unmatched. Germline V gene sequence: CDR1 SNHLY, CDR2 FYNNEI. Primers for the PCR totalled 60 Vbeta and 13 Jbeta. The method was immunoSEQ multiplex PCR; TCRdb's version includes in-frame clones alone and lacks a portion of them. The data contain approximately 200,000 clones, just under 75% of them singletons. Points on this clone: Its specificity is unknown.

J is TRBJ1-5 and V is TRBV2; 7 nucleotides align to TRBD1. Sequencing used PBMCs. This sequence originates from a woman younger than 45 in good health and CMV-seropositive. The CDR3 DNA sequence: TGTGCCAGCAGAGATACCGGACAGGCTCGCAATCAGCCCCAGCATTTT. Amino acids: CASRDTGQARNQPQHF.